These T cell receptor beta chains were read from a single sample in a study of blood T cell repertoires in COVID-19. Produced via immunoSEQ multiplex PCR; TCRdb's table is partial and in-frame only. The table records some 290,000 clones, 83% of them present only once. Sequencing was carried out using peripheral blood. The receptors derive from a man between 60 and 75 years old who had recovered from COVID-19. Each CDR3 is given with its conserved first and last residue. The D gene is left open where the match is weak. The size field is filled for only some rows; it gives once, few, many or a size class.

NA | NA | 18 | TRBJ2-1 | TRBV18 | TGTGCCAGCTCACCACGAGTCTGGAGGGGGCGGACAACCGATGAGCAGTTCTTC | CASSPRVWRGRTTDEQFF
NA | NA | 16 | TRBJ1-5 | TRBV6-1 | TGTGCCAGCAGTGACCCCGGTCAGGGAACCAATCAGCCCCAGCATTTT | CASSDPGQGTNQPQHF
NA | TRBD2 | 15 | TRBJ2-1 | TRBV30 | TGTGCCGGTACTAGCGGGAGGGGAGCCTACAATGAGCAGTTCTTC | CAGTSGRGAYNEQFF
NA | TRBD1 | 16 | TRBJ2-1 | TRBV5-1 | TGCGCCAGCAGCGTCCAGGGGGATATTTCCTACAATGAGCAGTTCTTC | CASSVQGDISYNEQFF
NA | TRBD1 | 13 | TRBJ2-1 | TRBV27 | TGTGCCAGCAGTTTATTCGGACAGGCGAGGCAGTTCTTC | CASSLFGQARQFF
NA | NA | 15 | TRBJ2-5 | TRBV16 | TGTGCCAGCAGCCAATACCCAGATAGAGGAGAGACCCAGTACTTC | CASSQYPDRGETQYF
few | TRBD2 | 16 | TRBJ2-2 | TRBV6-1 | TGTGCCAGCAGTGACAACCTAGCGGGAGGCCCCGGGGAGCTGTTTTTT | CASSDNLAGGPGELFF
few | NA | 15 | TRBJ1-6 | TRBV5-1 | TGCGCCAGCAGCTTCCAAGCGGACGTGAATTCACCCCTCCACTTT | CASSFQADVNSPLHF
NA | NA | 14 | TRBJ2-5 | TRBV2 | TGTGCCAGCAGGGGGGGACAGAATAGGGCGACCCAGTACTTC | CASRGGQNRATQYF
NA | NA | 18 | TRBJ2-6 | TRBV7-8 | TGTGCCAGCAGTAAAAGGATCGGGGTTGGCTCTGGGGCCAACGTCCTGACTTTC | CASSKRIGVGSGANVLTF
few | TRBD1 | 15 | TRBJ1-1 | TRBV5-1 | TGCGCCAGCAGCTTCCGTTTGGACAGGCGCACTGAAGCTTTCTTT | CASSFRLDRRTEAFF